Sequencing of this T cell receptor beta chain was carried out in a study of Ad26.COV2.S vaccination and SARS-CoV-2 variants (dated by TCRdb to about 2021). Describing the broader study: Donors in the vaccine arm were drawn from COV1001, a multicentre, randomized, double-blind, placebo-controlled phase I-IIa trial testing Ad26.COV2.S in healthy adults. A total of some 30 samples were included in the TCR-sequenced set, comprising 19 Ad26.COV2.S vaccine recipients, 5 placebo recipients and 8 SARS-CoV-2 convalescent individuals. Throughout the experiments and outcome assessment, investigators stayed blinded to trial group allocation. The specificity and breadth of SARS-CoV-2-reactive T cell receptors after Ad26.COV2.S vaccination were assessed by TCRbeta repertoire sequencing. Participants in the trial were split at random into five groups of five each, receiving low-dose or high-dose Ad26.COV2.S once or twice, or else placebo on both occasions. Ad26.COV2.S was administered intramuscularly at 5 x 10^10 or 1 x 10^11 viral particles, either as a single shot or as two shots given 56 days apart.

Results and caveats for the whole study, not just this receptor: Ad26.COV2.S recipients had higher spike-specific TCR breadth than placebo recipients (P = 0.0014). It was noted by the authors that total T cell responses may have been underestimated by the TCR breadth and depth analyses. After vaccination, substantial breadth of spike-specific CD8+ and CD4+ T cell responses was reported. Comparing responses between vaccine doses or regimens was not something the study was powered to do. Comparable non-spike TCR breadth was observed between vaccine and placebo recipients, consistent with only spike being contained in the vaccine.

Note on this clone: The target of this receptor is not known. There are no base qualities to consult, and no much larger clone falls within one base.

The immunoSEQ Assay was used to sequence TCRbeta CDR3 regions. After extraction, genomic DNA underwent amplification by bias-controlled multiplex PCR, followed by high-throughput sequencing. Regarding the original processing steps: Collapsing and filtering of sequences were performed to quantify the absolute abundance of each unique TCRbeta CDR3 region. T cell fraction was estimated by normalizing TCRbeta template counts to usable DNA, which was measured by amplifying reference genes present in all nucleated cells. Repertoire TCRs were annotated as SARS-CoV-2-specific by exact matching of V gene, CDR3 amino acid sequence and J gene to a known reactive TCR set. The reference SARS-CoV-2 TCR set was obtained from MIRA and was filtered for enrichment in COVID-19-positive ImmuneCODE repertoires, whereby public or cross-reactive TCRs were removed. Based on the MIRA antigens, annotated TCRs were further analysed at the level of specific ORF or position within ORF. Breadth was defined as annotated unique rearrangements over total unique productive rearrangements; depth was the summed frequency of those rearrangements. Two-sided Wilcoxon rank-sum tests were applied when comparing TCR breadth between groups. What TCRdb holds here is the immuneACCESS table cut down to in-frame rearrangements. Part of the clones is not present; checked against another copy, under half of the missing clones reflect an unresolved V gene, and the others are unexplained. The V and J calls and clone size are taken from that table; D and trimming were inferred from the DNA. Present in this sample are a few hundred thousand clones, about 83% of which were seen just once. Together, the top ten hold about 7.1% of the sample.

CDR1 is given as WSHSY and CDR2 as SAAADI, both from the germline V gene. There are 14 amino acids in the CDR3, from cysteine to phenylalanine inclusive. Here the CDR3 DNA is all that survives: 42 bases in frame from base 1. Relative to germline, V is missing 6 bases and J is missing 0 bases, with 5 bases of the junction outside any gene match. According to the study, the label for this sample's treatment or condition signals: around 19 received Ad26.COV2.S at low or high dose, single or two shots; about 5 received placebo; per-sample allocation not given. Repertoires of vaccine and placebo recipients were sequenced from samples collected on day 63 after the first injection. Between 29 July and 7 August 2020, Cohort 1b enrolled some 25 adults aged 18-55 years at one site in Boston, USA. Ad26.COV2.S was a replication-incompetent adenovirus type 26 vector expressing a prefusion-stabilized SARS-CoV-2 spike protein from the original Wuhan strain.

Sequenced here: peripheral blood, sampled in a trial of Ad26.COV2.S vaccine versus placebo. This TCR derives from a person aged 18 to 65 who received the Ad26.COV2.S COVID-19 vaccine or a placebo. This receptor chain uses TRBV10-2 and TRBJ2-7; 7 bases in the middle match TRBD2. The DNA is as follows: TGCGCCAGCAGGGGTAGCGGGCTCTCCTACGAGCAGTACTTC. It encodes CASRGSGLSYEQYF.